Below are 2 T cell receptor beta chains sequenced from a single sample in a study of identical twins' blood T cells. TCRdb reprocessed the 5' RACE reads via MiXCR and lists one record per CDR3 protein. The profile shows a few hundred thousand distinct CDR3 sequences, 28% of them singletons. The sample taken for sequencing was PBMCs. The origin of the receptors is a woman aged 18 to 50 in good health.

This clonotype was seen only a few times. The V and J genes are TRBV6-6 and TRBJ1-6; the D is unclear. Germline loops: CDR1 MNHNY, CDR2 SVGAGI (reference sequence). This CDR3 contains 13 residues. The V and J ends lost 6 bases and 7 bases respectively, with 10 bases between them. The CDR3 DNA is TGTGCCAGCAGGGGATCCGTAAATTCACCCCTCCACTTT. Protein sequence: CASRGSVNSPLHF.

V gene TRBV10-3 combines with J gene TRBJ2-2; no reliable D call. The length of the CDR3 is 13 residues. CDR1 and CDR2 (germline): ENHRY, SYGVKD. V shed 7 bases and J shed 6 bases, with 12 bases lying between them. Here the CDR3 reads CAITSSRPGELFF. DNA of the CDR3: TGTGCCATCACGTCTAGTAGGCCCGGGGAGCTGTTTTTT.